The 3 T cell receptor beta chains below come from one sample, sequenced in a study of CD8 T cells in Susac syndrome. Random hexamers were used to reverse transcribe the RNA input (roughly 0.5 to 1 ug). Each CDR3 protein gets one entry after TCRdb re-called the immunoSEQ multiplex PCR reads with MiXCR. The sample holds about 440,000 distinct CDR3 sequences, around 85% seen once. The specimen was CD8+ T cells from PBMCs. The receptors here all came from a human donor with multiple sclerosis.

The chain combines TRBV12-3 or TRBV12-4 with TRBJ2-3; D may be TRBD2 (5 bases). The CDR3 has 16 residues. V gave up 5 bases and J gave up 3 bases, with 18 bases separating them. The CDR3 region has the DNA TGTGCCAGCAGTCCCAGACAAGCCGTAGCGACAGATACGCAGTATTTT. Translation gives CASSPRQAVATDTQYF.

V gene TRBV6-1 combines with J gene TRBJ2-5; D could derive from TRBD1 or TRBD2 (5 bases each). The CDR3 contains 16 residues. Germline V lookup: CDR1 MNHNS, CDR2 SASEGT. V shed 6 bases and J shed 5 bases, with 22 bases lying between them. The CDR3 DNA reads as TGTGCCAGCAGCCGGTTCGAGGGGACCCTTTGGGAGACCCAGTACTTC. It specifies CASSRFEGTLWETQYF.

The genes are TRBV19 and TRBJ2-1, with a weak D call TRBD2 (5 bases). Germline V lookup: CDR1 LNHDA, CDR2 SQIVND (reference sequence). The CDR3 spans 12 residues. Between the trimmed V and J ends, which lost 7 bases and 9 bases, there was a span of 13 bases. The DNA for the CDR3 is TGTGCCAGTACCGCGGGCATCGGTGAGCAGTTCTTC. Its protein is CASTAGIGEQFF.